This T cell receptor (beta chain) came from a study of memory CD4+ T cells and cytomegalovirus serostatus. Repertoires were generated with immunoSEQ multiplex PCR, while TCRdb's copy carries only in-frame clones and drops some. The data hold about 46,000 clones, with around four fifths observed a single time. The sort gate was single viable CD3+CD4+CD8-CD45RO+ cells for memory CD4+ T cells. V gave up 4 bases and J gave up 1 base, with 8 bases separating them. This CDR3 has 13 amino acids. CDR1 is LGHNA, CDR2 YNFKEQ, per germline. The source of this sequence is an adult in good health and CMV-seronegative. The sample comprised memory CD4+ T cells from blood. The chain is built from TRBV4-2 and TRBJ2-7; D gene uncertain. The CDR3 DNA follows: TGTGCCAGCAGCCTGGACCCGTCCTACGAGCAGTACTTC. The encoded protein is CASSLDPSYEQYF.